This TCR beta chain emerged from a study of identical twins. General study results and limits: Within beta out-of-frame sequences, the excess sharing observed between twins was weaker.

This CDR3 region has 15 residues. Germline V gene lookup returns CDR1 SEHNR and CDR2 FQNEAQ (reference sequence). V lost 5 bases and J 5 bases, leaving 18 bases between the germline ends. This clonotype has a handful of counts. Its antigen is undetermined. Unique molecular identifiers were present on the cDNA, which also gained a universal primer site by template switching. TCRdb processed the 5' RACE reads anew with MiXCR; each CDR3 protein has one entry. The sample carries about 570,000 distinct CDR3 sequences, roughly 9.9% recorded once. These data were also reused for a study on yellow fever vaccine responses in identical twins.

This clonotype was obtained from a woman aged 18-30 years in good health. What was sequenced was PBMCs. J is TRBJ1-2 and V is TRBV7-9; D is perhaps TRBD1 (6 bases). In DNA, the CDR3 is TGTGCCAGCAGCCCCCGAGGACAGTGGGTATATGGCTACACCTTC. Protein product: CASSPRGQWVYGYTF.